This T cell receptor beta chain appears in the sequencing data of a study of T cells after posttransplantation cyclophosphamide. Sampled 1 year posttransplant, controls received myeloablative marrow transplants, methotrexate and a calcineurin inhibitor. Measured with immunoSEQ multiplex PCR; TCRdb has only the in-frame clones, and not every one. The profile shows approximately 10,000 clones, about 89% of them singletons. The CDR3 loop spans 14 amino acids. V gave up 8 bases and J gave up 13 bases, with 21 bases separating them. Germline V gene sequence: CDR1 SGHNT, CDR2 YENEEA. This TCR was recovered from a male patient aged 45-60 years who received an allogeneic stem cell transplant from an unrelated donor, was CMV-positive, and had chronic GVHD only. Some T cells may be provided by the graft donor. This sequence joins TRBV11-3 and TRBJ1-6; D is undetermined. This material consisted of PBMCs, taken about 430 days after allogeneic stem cell transplant with calcineurin inhibitor and methotrexate. The CDR3 DNA sequence: TGTGCCAGCTCCAACCCCTCGGATAGCGTCCCCCTCCACTTT. Translation: CASSNPSDSVPLHF.